This paragraph covers one T cell receptor (beta chain) sequence. Participants came from some 26 US areas, aged roughly 18 to 90 years. Produced via immunoSEQ multiplex PCR; TCRdb's table is partial and in-frame only. Among fewer than 400,000 clones listed, 88% were seen once. This record belongs to a study of blood T cell repertoires in COVID-19. Study as a whole: Samples came from the United States, Italy and Spain, spanning acute and convalescent COVID-19. T cells, B-cell-depleted T cells, or PBMCs supplied cDNA or gDNA.

V shed 3 bases and J 6 bases; nucleotides not matched to a gene: 7. The CDR3 extends over 13 amino acids. In germline, CDR1 is GTSNPN, CDR2 SVGIG (reference sequence). The sequenced sample consisted of PBMCs or T cells enriched from blood (not recorded which). This receptor was obtained from a young man who had recovered from COVID-19. The rearrangement joins TRBV30 to TRBJ2-7; 8 nucleotides agree with TRBD2. The DNA for the CDR3 is TGTGCCTGGAGCTCCTGGACTAGCACCGAGCAGTACTTC. Translation gives CAWSSWTSTEQYF.